These 31 T cell receptor beta chains share one sample of origin, sequenced in a study of cytomegalovirus exposure and HLA in healthy donors. Both 60 Vbeta primers and 13 Jbeta primers went into the PCR. TCRdb's table, derived via immunoSEQ multiplex PCR, lists solely in-frame clones and lacks some. The table records approximately 130,000 clones, 60% to 75% of them present only once. Sequenced material: PBMCs. The receptors were gathered from a woman in her thirties or forties in good health and CMV-seropositive.

J is TRBJ2-4 and V is TRBV7-2, with a tentative D call TRBD2 (6 bases). Germline V CDR1 and CDR2: SGHTA, FQGNSA. CDR3 length: 13 amino acids. The germline V and J ends were trimmed by 7 bases and 8 bases, with 15 bases remaining between them. The CDR3 DNA is TGTGCCAGCACCCTCTGGGGGGTGGACATTCAGTACTTC. Amino acid sequence: CASTLWGVDIQYF.

This clone showed up just once. The genes are TRBV28 and TRBJ1-1, with TRBD1 matching 9 bases. The CDR3 is 15 residues long. Germline V gene data show CDR1 as MDHEN and CDR2 as SYDVKM. J was trimmed by 5 bases and V by 3 bases; bases with no gene match: 7. CDR3 in amino acids: CASSFPRQGGTEAFF. The CDR3 nucleotides are TGTGCCAGCAGTTTCCCCCGACAGGGGGGGACTGAAGCTTTCTTT.

The CDR3 bases are TGCGCCAGCAGCTCGACAGGGGCGGCAGATACGCAGTATTTT. It encodes CASSSTGAADTQYF. V and J are TRBV5-1 and TRBJ2-3, with 8 bases that match TRBD1. Trimming removed 3 bases from V and 4 bases from J; junction bases left unmatched: 4. The CDR3 consists of 14 residues. Germline V gene lookup returns CDR1 SGHRS and CDR2 YFSETQ.

The chain recombines TRBV7-2 with TRBJ1-2; D is unresolved. This CDR3 is 16 amino acids long. Trimming stripped 4 bases from V and 3 bases from J, with 18 bases between. Germline-derived CDR1 and CDR2 are SGHTA and FQGNSA. This chain's CDR3 is CASSWLRLAADYGYTF. The CDR3 bases are TGTGCCAGCAGCTGGCTCAGGTTGGCTGCTGACTATGGCTACACCTTC. The whole variable domain, filled in from reference TRBV7-2 and TRBJ1-2, reads GAGVSQSPSNKVTEKGKDVELRCDPISGHTALYWYRQSLGQGLEFLIYFQGNSAPDKSGLPSDRFSAERTGGSVSTLTIQRTQQEDSAVYLCASSWLRLAADYGYTFGSGTRLTVV.

This clone was counted once. The genes are TRBV6-5 and TRBJ2-7, with 9 bases identical to TRBD1. In germline, CDR1 is MNHEY, CDR2 SVGAGI. This CDR3 is 14 amino acids long. V dropped 5 bases and J dropped 1; count of bases not matched to a gene: 3. Written as DNA, the CDR3 is TGTGCCAGCAGTACCGGGACAGGGTCCTACGAGCAGTACTTC. Protein product: CASSTGTGSYEQYF.

J is TRBJ1-4 and V is TRBV2; no firm D call. Looked up from germline, CDR1 is SNHLY and CDR2 is FYNNEI. This CDR3 contains 13 residues. V was trimmed by 0 bases and J by 7 bases, leaving 6 bases between them. The CDR3 sequence: CASSEARGEKLFF. In DNA, the CDR3 is TGTGCCAGCAGTGAAGCGCGTGGTGAAAAACTGTTTTTT.

This clone was seen a few times. The chain joins TRBV7-3 to TRBJ2-3; a possible D gene is TRBD2 (6 bases). The CDR3 consists of 15 residues. In germline, CDR1 is SGHTA, CDR2 FQGTGA. V was trimmed by 5 bases and J by 5 bases, leaving 17 bases between them. In DNA form, the CDR3 reads TGTGCCAGCAGCCAAAACGGGGGTAAGGGAGATACGCAGTATTTT. Translation: CASSQNGGKGDTQYF.

The J gene is TRBJ2-7, the V gene TRBV2; possibly TRBD1 for D (6 bases). The CDR3 is made up of 15 amino acids. CDR1 and CDR2 (germline): SNHLY, FYNNEI. Trimming removed 1 base at V and 4 bases at J, with 14 bases between. DNA of the CDR3: TGTGCCAGCAGTGAAGGTGGGCAGGGGATTTACGAGCAGTACTTC. Its translation is CASSEGGQGIYEQYF. Full variable domain (outside the CDR3, taken from reference TRBV2 and TRBJ2-7): EPEVTQTPSHQVTQMGQEVILRCVPISNHLYFYWYRQILGQKVEFLVSFYNNEISEKSEIFDDQFSVERPDGSNFTLKIRSTKLEDSAMYFCASSEGGQGIYEQYFGPGTRLTVT.

V is TRBV5-4 and J is TRBJ2-3; perhaps TRBD1 as D (6 bases). Germline CDR1 and CDR2: SGHNT and YYREEE (reference sequence). This CDR3 contains 14 residues. Trimming left V 3 bases short and J 2 bases short, with 10 bases between. The CDR3 spells CASSWDISTDTQYF. The DNA for the CDR3 is TGTGCCAGCAGCTGGGACATATCCACAGATACGCAGTATTTT.

The count of this clone is one. The chain combines TRBV11-3 with TRBJ2-5; no reliable D call. The CDR3 contains 12 residues. The V end was cut by 5 bases, the J end by 1 base, with 5 bases between. Per the germline V gene, CDR1 is SGHNT and CDR2 is YENEEA. The CDR3 DNA reads TGTGCCAGCAGCCTCGGCCAAGAGACCCAGTACTTC. Translating it yields CASSLGQETQYF.

V is TRBV10-3 and J is TRBJ2-1; D is possibly TRBD2 (6 bases). CDR3 length: 18 amino acids. Germline CDR1 reads ENHRY; CDR2 reads SYGVKD. Trimming pared 4 bases from V and 5 bases from J, leaving 24 bases between. In nucleotides, the CDR3 is TGTGCCATCAGTGTGACCGGGTGGGGGACTGGGTCCGACAATGAGCAGTTCTTC. This gives the protein CAISVTGWGTGSDNEQFF.

Turning to this clone: Germline and junction disagree at one end, which may indicate a read error. V usage is TRBV7-7 and J usage is TRBJ2-1; 10 nucleotides match TRBD2. CDR1 SSHAT and CDR2 FNYEAQ come from the germline V gene (reference sequence). The CDR3 extends over 15 amino acids. CDR3 in amino acids: CASSTTAGGPNEQFF. As DNA, the CDR3 is TGTGCTAGCAGCACAACAGCGGGAGGGCCCAATGAGCAGTTCTTC.

This clone was picked up a small number of times. The rearrangement joins TRBV27 to TRBJ2-6; no reliable D call. Looked up from germline, CDR1 is MNHEY and CDR2 is SMNVEV (reference sequence). The CDR3 is 15 amino acids. V lost 5 bases, J lost 0 bases, and 8 bases lay in between. The CDR3, as DNA: TGTGCCAGCAGTCAGGATTACTCTGGGGCCAACGTCCTGACTTTC. Translating it yields CASSQDYSGANVLTF.

The chain joins TRBV6-5 to TRBJ2-7, with TRBD2 matching over 9 bases. After removal of 8 bases from V and 3 bases from J, the junction contained 11 bases not matched to a gene. The CDR3 runs 15 residues. CDR1 and CDR2 (germline): MNHEY, SVGAGI. The CDR3 region has the DNA TGTGCCAGCGGACGGGAGCGGGAGGCCGGCTACGAGCAGTACTTC. Translated: CASGREREAGYEQYF.

The V gene is TRBV6-5, the J gene TRBJ2-7, with TRBD2 matching 12 bases. With 6 bases clipped from V and 7 bases from J, the junction kept 10 bases outside the gene matches. This CDR3 has 15 residues. The V gene's germline CDR1 is MNHEY and CDR2 SVGAGI. This CDR3 is CASRTSGGLLGEQYF. In DNA form, the CDR3 reads TGTGCCAGCAGGACTAGCGGGGGCCTGCTTGGGGAGCAGTACTTC.

This clone was seen a few times. The rearrangement joins TRBV30 to TRBJ2-1, with 9 bases lining up with TRBD1. J gave up 1 base and V 0 bases, and 10 bases lay outside the gene matches. The length of the CDR3 is 18 residues. CDR1 and CDR2 (germline): GTSNPN, SVGIG (reference sequence). The CDR3 DNA reads as TGTGCCTGGAGTGTAGAGGGACAGGGTGTCCGGTCCTACAATGAGCAGTTCTTC. Its translation: CAWSVEGQGVRSYNEQFF.

The chain uses TRBV19 and TRBJ1-1; D unclear. V lost 3 bases to trimming and J lost 4 bases, with 15 bases between them. The germline V gene has CDR1 LNHDA and CDR2 SQIVND (reference sequence). The CDR3 sequence is 15 residues long. The CDR3 DNA follows: TGTGCCAGTAGTATTGAATTTGGTGGGAGCACTGAAGCTTTCTTT. As protein: CASSIEFGGSTEAFF.

The chain carries TRBV7-3 and TRBJ2-7; 9 bases line up with TRBD2. CDR1 is SGHTA, CDR2 FQGTGA, per germline. V lost 6 bases and J lost 1; bases outside the gene matches: 7. CDR3 size: 15 residues. CDR3 in amino acids: CASSLSGSLSYEQYF. The CDR3 DNA reads TGTGCCAGCAGTCTTAGCGGGAGCCTATCCTACGAGCAGTACTTC.

The chain uses TRBV4-1 and TRBJ2-3; 10 bases match TRBD2. V trimming: 0 bases; J trimming: 2 bases; junction bases outside the gene matches: 8. CDR3 size: 18 residues. CDR1 and CDR2 from the germline V gene are MGHRA and YSYEKL. CDR3 nucleotides: TGCGCCAGCAGCCAAGATCGTACTAGCGGGACAGCCACAGATACGCAGTATTTT. It specifies CASSQDRTSGTATDTQYF.

The CDR3 is CASSLTPVGTGELFF. CDR3 sequence (DNA): TGTGCCAGCAGTTTGACACCGGTCGGCACCGGGGAGCTGTTTTTT. The J gene is TRBJ2-2, the V gene TRBV6-1; D is ambiguous. Germline V gives CDR1 MNHNS, CDR2 SASEGT. The CDR3 sequence is 15 residues long. V gave up 5 bases and J gave up 4 bases, with 14 bases separating them.

CDR3 protein: CASSEAGRSTDTQYF. In DNA form, the CDR3 reads TGTGCCAGCAGTGAAGCGGGCAGGTCTACAGATACGCAGTATTTT. The V gene is TRBV6-1, the J gene TRBJ2-3, with D unresolved. Germline CDR1 is MNHNS and CDR2 is SASEGT. The CDR3 is made up of 15 amino acids. V dropped 0 bases and J dropped 3 bases, with 10 bases sitting between them.

This clone came up a few times. V is TRBV10-3 and J is TRBJ2-6; TRBD1 aligns across 11 bases. There are 20 residues in the CDR3. V lost 7 bases to trimming and J lost 0 bases; unmatched junction nucleotides: 14. Germline assignment: CDR1 ENHRY and CDR2 SYGVKD. This CDR3 reads CAINRAPGGQGDSGANVLTF. The DNA of the CDR3 is TGTGCCATCAATAGGGCCCCGGGGGGACAGGGGGACTCTGGGGCCAACGTCCTGACTTTC.

The rearrangement uses TRBV5-6 and TRBJ2-7, with TRBD1 as a possible D gene (7 bases). With 0 bases removed from V and 7 bases from J, the gap between germline ends came to 17 bases. Germline V gives CDR1 SGHDT, CDR2 YYEEEE. The CDR3 sequence is 15 residues long. CDR3 loop: CASSLAGGILQEQYF. In nucleotides, the CDR3 is TGTGCCAGCAGCTTGGCAGGGGGGATTCTTCAAGAGCAGTACTTC.

The CDR3: CASSVGPGDNQPQHF. The CDR3, as DNA: TGTGCCAGCAGCGTAGGACCGGGAGATAATCAGCCCCAGCATTTT. The chain combines TRBV9 with TRBJ1-5; D is ambiguous. V was shortened by 0 bases and J by 4 bases, with 11 bases between the two germline ends. The CDR3 has 15 amino acids. Germline loops: CDR1 SGDLS, CDR2 YYNGEE.

V gene TRBV7-8 combines with J gene TRBJ1-1; the D gene is possibly TRBD1 (6 bases). The germline gives CDR1 SGHVS, CDR2 FQNEAQ. The V and J ends lost 4 bases and 10 bases respectively, with 10 bases between them. The CDR3 contains 11 residues. The CDR3 reads CASSSTGSAFF. The CDR3, as DNA: TGTGCCAGCAGCTCTACAGGGTCAGCTTTCTTT.

The V call is TRBV5-4, the J call TRBJ1-2, with 9 bases that match TRBD1. Germline CDR1 reads SGHNT; CDR2 reads YYREEE (reference sequence). The CDR3 is 16 residues long. The J segment lost 1 base and the V segment lost 6 bases, leaving 10 bases of the junction unmatched. The CDR3 coding sequence is TGTGCCAGCACCCCCTGGGACAGGGCGTTTAACTATGGCTACACCTTC. It yields the protein CASTPWDRAFNYGYTF.

The chain couples TRBV19 to TRBJ1-3, with D maybe TRBD1 (6 bases). The CDR3 extends over 19 amino acids. The germline V and J ends were trimmed by 3 bases and 0 bases, with 21 bases remaining between them. Looked up from germline, CDR1 is LNHDA and CDR2 is SQIVND (reference sequence). This CDR3 reads CASSIRSVMKGDSGNTIYF. CDR3 DNA sequence: TGTGCCAGTAGTATCCGATCAGTTATGAAGGGGGACTCTGGAAACACCATATATTTT.

A few counts support this clone. The gene calls are TRBV9 and TRBJ1-3; no clear D gene. Between the trimmed V and J ends, which lost 3 bases and 7 bases, there was a span of 14 bases. There are 14 residues in the CDR3. Per germline, CDR1 SGDLS and CDR2 YYNGEE. The CDR3, as DNA: TGTGCCAGCAGCGACCTTGCAGGAGGGAACACCATATATTTT. Translating gives CASSDLAGGNTIYF. The whole variable domain, remainder taken from reference TRBV9 and TRBJ1-3, is DSGVTQTPKHLITATGQRVTLRCSPRSGDLSVYWYQQSLDQGLQFLIQYYNGEERAKGNILERFSAQQFPDLHSELNLSSLELGDSALYFCASSDLAGGNTIYFGEGSWLTVV.

The rearrangement uses TRBV7-8 and TRBJ2-7; 10 positions match TRBD1. The junction had 5 bases not matched to a gene; V was cut back by 5 bases and J by 1 base. The CDR3 is 15 amino acids. Germline V lookup: CDR1 SGHVS, CDR2 FQNEAQ. The CDR3 sequence is CASSPRDRGSYEQYF. In DNA form, the CDR3 reads TGTGCCAGCAGCCCCCGGGACAGGGGATCCTACGAGCAGTACTTC.

This clone was observed a handful of times. The chain is built from TRBV7-6 and TRBJ1-1; perhaps TRBD1 as D (5 bases). The CDR3 contains 13 residues. Per germline, CDR1 SGHVS and CDR2 FNYEAQ. Deletions cut 0 bases from V and 8 bases from J, with 10 bases between. The chain's CDR3 is CASSLAFDSEAFF. CDR3 nucleotide sequence: TGTGCCAGCAGCTTAGCGTTTGACAGCGAAGCTTTCTTT.

The V call is TRBV5-4, the J call TRBJ2-7; unclear D gene. The V gene's germline CDR1 is SGHNT and CDR2 YYREEE (reference sequence). The CDR3 contains 13 residues. V lost 1 base to trimming and J lost 2 bases, with 7 bases between them. In nucleotides, the CDR3 is TGTGCCAGCAGCTTGAGGAGTCCCTACGAGCAGTACTTC. Amino acids: CASSLRSPYEQYF.